This T cell receptor (beta chain) appears in the sequencing data of a study of cytomegalovirus exposure and HLA in healthy donors. Concerning this clone: Its antigen is not known.

It was the approximately 110-subject validation cohort, separate from the approximately 680-subject first cohort, to which the donors belonged. CDR1 and CDR2 (germline): SNHLY, FYNNEI. V lost 5 bases to trimming and J lost 4 bases; unmatched junction nucleotides: 4. This CDR3 region has 14 residues. Regarding the study as a whole: Researchers counted around 180 TCR beta chains as cytomegalovirus-associated.

The data were produced by immunoSEQ multiplex PCR, yet TCRdb's version contains in-frame clones alone and is incomplete. The sample lists around 400,000 clones; about nine tenths were seen once. The clonotype originates from a woman younger than 30 in good health and CMV-seronegative. The rearrangement links TRBV2 to TRBJ2-2, with TRBD2 identical over 7 bases. The material sequenced was PBMCs. CDR3 nucleotide sequence: TGTGCCAGCAGTTCGGGGGGACCCACCGGGGAGCTGTTTTTT. Translation: CASSSGGPTGELFF.